This T cell receptor (beta chain) was obtained from a study of response to subunit inactivated influenza vaccine. The germline V and J ends were trimmed by 8 bases and 10 bases, with 15 bases remaining between them. Germline V lookup: CDR1 MNHEY, CDR2 SVGAGI. There are 12 residues in the CDR3. TCRdb reprocessed the RT-PCR reads via MiXCR and lists one record per CDR3 protein. The sample lists some 500,000 distinct CDR3 sequences, less than 30% occurring once. The sample here was CD4+ T cells sorted from PBMCs, taken about 5 days after vaccination. This clonotype was sampled from a man aged 45-65 years who received an inactivated influenza vaccine. This chain links TRBV6-5 with TRBJ2-1, with D unresolved. The CDR3 sequence: CASFQVDGEQFF. The CDR3 DNA reads as TGTGCCAGCTTCCAGGTCGACGGGGAGCAGTTCTTC.